The 5 T cell receptor beta chains in this list originate from one sample, sequenced in a study of shared clonotypes between healthy human individuals. Some clones are missing from TCRdb's copy, which holds only in-frame ones; the method was immunoSEQ multiplex PCR. The sample has 230,000 or so clones; 65% are singletons. Sequenced input: memory CD4+ T cells sorted from blood. Described subset: CD45RA-negative fraction. These receptors were obtained from a man aged 25 to 45 in good health.

The chain couples TRBV15 to TRBJ2-6; D is uncertain. The CDR3 totals 17 residues. Germline CDR1 is LNHNV and CDR2 is YYDKDF (reference sequence). Between the trimmed V and J ends, which lost 3 bases and 0 bases, there was a span of 12 bases. The CDR3, as DNA: TGTGCCACCAGCAGTCGGCACCCTTCCTCTGGGGCCAACGTCCTGACTTTC. Translated, it gives CATSSRHPSSGANVLTF.

The CDR3 region has the DNA TGTGCCAGCAGTGACCAGGGGGCTAGCAATCAGCCCCAGCATTTT. It encodes CASSDQGASNQPQHF. V and J are TRBV6-1 and TRBJ1-5; 8 bases fit TRBD1. The germline CDR1 and CDR2 sequences are MNHNS and SASEGT. V was clipped by 3 bases and J by 0 bases; unmatched bases: 1. The CDR3 is 15 amino acids.

This clone occurred many times. The chain recombines TRBV4-1 with TRBJ1-2, with 8 bases fitting TRBD1. The CDR3 sequence is 14 residues long. V gave up 4 bases and J gave up 8 bases; unmatched junction bases: 9. CDR1 and CDR2 from the germline V gene are MGHRA and YSYEKL. CDR3 in DNA: TGCGCCAGCAGCCGCCCCGGGACAGGCGGCGGCTACACCTTC. This gives the protein CASSRPGTGGGYTF.

The rearrangement joins TRBV6-6 to TRBJ1-5; D is uncertain. The CDR3 runs to 13 residues. V gave up 0 bases and J gave up 5 bases, with 5 bases separating them. Germline V gene data show CDR1 as MNHNY and CDR2 as SVGAGI (reference sequence). The CDR3 bases are TGTGCCAGCAGTTACTCGAGGGATCAGCCCCAGCATTTT. This sequence encodes CASSYSRDQPQHF.

This clone was counted only a few times. V and J are TRBV2 and TRBJ2-2; a weak D match, TRBD2 (5 bases). The CDR3 spans 14 residues. Germline CDR1 is SNHLY and CDR2 is FYNNEI. The V and J ends lost 3 bases and 4 bases respectively, with 9 bases between them. The CDR3: CASSDAGRTGELFF. CDR3 DNA sequence: TGTGCCAGCAGTGACGCGGGCCGCACCGGGGAGCTGTTTTTT.